Below are 31 T cell receptor beta chains sequenced from a single sample in a study of resident and recirculating memory T cells in vitiligo. Produced via immunoSEQ multiplex PCR; TCRdb's table is partial and in-frame only. In the table there are around 76,000 clones, approximately 90% of which are singletons. Sequencing was carried out using blood. The source of these receptors is a male donor with vitiligo.

The V gene is TRBV5-6, the J gene TRBJ2-7, with TRBD2 as a possible D gene (7 bases). Germline loops: CDR1 SGHDT, CDR2 YYEEEE. The CDR3 spans 14 residues. Trimming shortened V by 4 bases and J by 6 bases, and 17 bases separated the two germline ends. CDR3 residues: CASSGGLLATEQYF. In DNA form, the CDR3 reads TGTGCCAGCAGCGGGGGCCTACTAGCGACCGAGCAGTACTTC. Combining the CDR3 with reference TRBV5-6 and TRBJ2-7 gives the whole variable domain DAGVTQSPTHLIKTRGQQVTLRCSPKSGHDTVSWYQQALGQGPQFIFQYYEEEERQRGNFPDRFSGHQFPNYSSELNVNALLLGDSALYLCASSGGLLATEQYFGPGTRLTVT.

V gene TRBV18 combines with J gene TRBJ1-1, with D perhaps TRBD1 (5 bases). Trimming took off 3 bases at V and 1 base at J, with 6 bases between the two ends. The germline V gene has CDR1 KGHSH and CDR2 LQKENI. This CDR3 is built from 13 residues. CDR3 nucleotide sequence: TGTGCCAGCTCACCGGACACGAACACTGAAGCTTTCTTT. This encodes CASSPDTNTEAFF.

V gene TRBV5-4 combines with J gene TRBJ2-7; TRBD2 agrees at 11 bases. This CDR3 is 17 amino acids long. Germline trimming cut 4 bases from V and 2 bases from J; bases unmatched to any gene: 11. Germline assignment: CDR1 SGHNT and CDR2 YYREEE (reference sequence). The DNA of the CDR3 is TGTGCCAGCAGCCCCGGTAGGGCTAGCGGGGGGACCTACGAGCAGTACTTC. This translates into CASSPGRASGGTYEQYF.

As DNA, the CDR3 is TGTGCCAGCTCACCAGTATACTCGAACACTGAAGCTTTCTTT. This gives the protein CASSPVYSNTEAFF. The chain couples TRBV18 to TRBJ1-1; D is unclear. Trimming took 2 bases from V and 1 from J, leaving 8 bases between them. CDR3 length: 14 amino acids. Germline V lookup: CDR1 KGHSH, CDR2 LQKENI.

The chain recombines TRBV28 with TRBJ2-5; D unclear. The CDR3 length is 14 residues. Germline CDR1 and CDR2: MDHEN and SYDVKM. Trimming shortened V by 2 bases and J by 1 base, and 8 bases separated the two germline ends. CDR3 protein: CASSLTTSQETQYF. Here the CDR3 DNA reads TGTGCCAGCAGTTTAACGACTTCCCAAGAGACCCAGTACTTC.

This rearrangement joins TRBV5-6 to TRBJ1-5, with D unresolved. Trimming took 2 bases from V and 4 from J, leaving 10 bases between them. Germline CDR1 and CDR2: SGHDT and YYEEEE. CDR3 size: 14 residues. CDR3 protein: CASSFGRFNQPQHF. In DNA form, the CDR3 reads TGTGCCAGCAGCTTCGGCAGGTTTAATCAGCCCCAGCATTTT.

V and J are TRBV7-9 and TRBJ1-4; 9 positions agree with TRBD1. The V segment lost 4 bases and the J segment 8 bases; nucleotides outside the gene matches: 5. Germline lookup yields CDR1 SEHNR and CDR2 FQNEAQ (reference sequence). This CDR3 has 14 amino acids. The CDR3 spells CASSWGDRDEKLFF. Here the CDR3 DNA reads TGTGCCAGCAGCTGGGGGGACAGGGACGAAAAACTGTTTTTT.

This clone was counted a single time. The chain employs TRBV6-5 and TRBJ2-5; 10 positions match TRBD2. The ends lost 4 bases at V and 2 bases at J; junction bases unmatched: 7. This CDR3 comprises 16 residues. CDR1 and CDR2 (germline): MNHEY, SVGAGI. CDR3: CASSFLAGAPQETQYF. In nucleotides, the CDR3 is TGTGCCAGCAGTTTCCTAGCGGGGGCCCCACAAGAGACCCAGTACTTC.

V gene TRBV2 combines with J gene TRBJ2-2; possibly TRBD1 for D (6 bases). V lost 5 bases and J 1 base, leaving 8 bases between the germline ends. The V gene's germline CDR1 is SNHLY and CDR2 FYNNEI. The CDR3 extends over 14 amino acids. The chain's CDR3 is CASSRTENTGELFF. DNA of the CDR3: TGTGCCAGCAGTAGGACAGAGAACACCGGGGAGCTGTTTTTT.

The V and J genes are TRBV6-1 and TRBJ1-2; D is possibly TRBD1 (6 bases). This CDR3 has 12 residues. V shed 7 bases and J shed 8 bases, with 14 bases lying between them. Germline lookup yields CDR1 MNHNS and CDR2 SASEGT. The CDR3, as DNA: TGTGCCAGCAAGAACAGGGTCGGAGGCTACACCTTC. Translation gives CASKNRVGGYTF.

The V call is TRBV27, the J call TRBJ1-2; D not certain. CDR1 and CDR2 from the germline V gene are MNHEY and SMNVEV (reference sequence). V lost 2 bases and J lost 7, with 17 bases in between. The CDR3 has 15 residues. The CDR3 reads CASSLTPMVGSGYTF. The CDR3 nucleotides read TGTGCCAGCAGTTTAACGCCGATGGTAGGGAGTGGCTACACCTTC.

The V call is TRBV2, the J call TRBJ2-1; D is ambiguous. The CDR3 has 15 residues. Per the germline V gene, CDR1 is SNHLY and CDR2 is FYNNEI. V lost 6 bases and J lost 0, with 12 bases in between. The CDR3 region is CASSPEASSYNEQFF. The CDR3 DNA is TGTGCCAGCAGCCCAGAAGCGAGCTCCTACAATGAGCAGTTCTTC.

The rearrangement links TRBV7-2 to TRBJ2-3; TRBD2 matches 9 bases. Germline V CDR1 and CDR2: SGHTA, FQGNSA. The CDR3 has 13 residues. V shed 6 bases and J 5 bases; nucleotides not matched to a gene: 3. The CDR3 coding sequence is TGTGCCAGCAGTGTTAGCGGGGGAGATACGCAGTATTTT. This gives the protein CASSVSGGDTQYF.

The chain links TRBV7-3 to TRBJ2-3; 8 bases line up with TRBD2. CDR3 length equals 14 residues. Trimming removed 7 bases from V and 3 bases from J; junction bases left unmatched: 6. Looked up from germline, CDR1 is SGHTA and CDR2 is FQGTGA. The CDR3 DNA reads as TGTGCCAGCAAACCCGGGGGGGCGACAGATACGCAGTATTTT. Protein sequence: CASKPGGATDTQYF.

The chain recombines TRBV10-3 with TRBJ2-1; 9 bases map to TRBD2. CDR1 is ENHRY and CDR2 is SYGVKD in the germline V gene. The CDR3 is 14 amino acids. V shed 6 bases, J shed 9 bases, and the junction held 9 bases outside the gene matches. CDR3: CAIRPERGAGEQFF. The CDR3 DNA reads TGTGCCATCAGGCCCGAGCGGGGGGCTGGTGAGCAGTTCTTC.

DNA for the CDR3: TGTGCCAGCAGCTTAGATCTTCGAGAAGAGACCCAGTACTTC. Residues: CASSLDLREETQYF. The chain has TRBV7-9 and TRBJ2-5; D not resolved. This CDR3 contains 14 residues. The V end lost 1 base, the J end lost 3 bases, and 9 bases lay between the germline ends. CDR1 is SEHNR and CDR2 is FQNEAQ in the germline V gene (reference sequence).

This sequence joins TRBV19 and TRBJ2-4; 8 nucleotides align to TRBD1. V lost 7 bases to trimming and J lost 8 bases; unmatched junction nucleotides: 10. CDR1 is LNHDA, CDR2 SQIVND, per germline (reference sequence). This CDR3 contains 14 residues. CDR3 residues: CASTDRGRADIQYF. CDR3 DNA: TGTGCCAGTACCGACAGGGGTCGGGCGGACATTCAGTACTTC.

V is TRBV6-6 and J is TRBJ1-3; no definite D call. The CDR3 is made up of 15 amino acids. V was clipped by 5 bases and J by 0 bases, with 11 bases between them. CDR1 and CDR2 from the germline V gene are MNHNY and SVGAGI (reference sequence). The CDR3 DNA follows: TGTGCCAGCAGTCCGCGACTAAGCTCTGGAAACACCATATATTTT. Translating it yields CASSPRLSSGNTIYF.

V gene TRBV11-2 combines with J gene TRBJ2-7, with D uncertain. Germline-derived CDR1 and CDR2 are SGHAT and FQNNGV. The germline V and J ends were trimmed by 1 base and 4 bases, with 14 bases remaining between them. The CDR3 sequence is 15 residues long. CDR3 sequence reads: CASSLGPDGVYEQYF. CDR3 nucleotides: TGTGCCAGCAGCTTAGGACCAGACGGAGTTTACGAGCAGTACTTC.

V usage is TRBV7-2 and J usage is TRBJ1-6; the D gene is possibly TRBD1 (5 bases). The germline V and J ends were trimmed by 4 bases and 5 bases, with 12 bases remaining between them. The germline V gene has CDR1 SGHTA and CDR2 FQGNSA. There are 15 residues in the CDR3. The CDR3 sequence: CASSYQGRDNSPLHF. The CDR3 DNA follows: TGTGCCAGCAGCTACCAGGGTCGGGATAATTCACCCCTCCACTTT.

CDR3 residues: CASRRGRDTEAFF. CDR3 DNA: TGTGCCAGTAGGAGGGGACGGGACACTGAAGCTTTCTTT. The rearrangement uses TRBV6-1 and TRBJ1-1, with D possibly matching TRBD1 (5 bases). The V gene's germline CDR1 is MNHNS and CDR2 SASEGT. V shed 9 bases and J shed 3 bases, with 14 bases lying between them. The CDR3 has 13 amino acids.

This chain links TRBV9 with TRBJ2-1; D might be TRBD1 (6 bases). Trimming removed 3 bases at V and 0 bases at J, with 13 bases between. CDR3 length equals 16 residues. Germline CDR1 is SGDLS and CDR2 is YYNGEE. The CDR3 nucleotides read TGTGCCAGCAGCGCCCGCCCGACAGGCTCCTACAATGAGCAGTTCTTC. It translates to CASSARPTGSYNEQFF.

The V call is TRBV7-2, the J call TRBJ2-7, with 9 bases aligning to TRBD1. Unmatched junction bases numbered 9, after V lost 4 bases and J lost 5 bases. Germline CDR1 SGHTA, CDR2 FQGNSA. The length of the CDR3 is 15 residues. The CDR3 sequence is CASSSRQGGFDEQYF. The CDR3 DNA reads as TGTGCCAGCAGCTCTAGACAGGGGGGATTCGACGAGCAGTACTTC. Supplemented by reference TRBV7-2 and TRBJ2-7, the full variable domain reads GAGVSQSPSNKVTEKGKDVELRCDPISGHTALYWYRQSLGQGLEFLIYFQGNSAPDKSGLPSDRFSAERTGGSVSTLTIQRTQQEDSAVYLCASSSRQGGFDEQYFGPGTRLTVT.

V is TRBV6-5 and J is TRBJ1-5; D remains unclear. This CDR3 contains 14 residues. V lost 0 bases, J lost 2 bases, and 5 bases lay in between. CDR1 and CDR2 (germline): MNHEY, SVGAGI. The CDR3 protein is CASSYSSGNQPQHF. CDR3 bases: TGTGCCAGCAGTTACTCGAGCGGCAATCAGCCCCAGCATTTT.

The chain combines TRBV28 with TRBJ2-7; a weak D match, TRBD1 (5 bases). V was trimmed by 6 bases and J by 1 base, leaving 25 bases between them. Per germline, CDR1 MDHEN and CDR2 SYDVKM. The CDR3 is made up of 18 amino acids. This CDR3 is CASSYILRAGFGSYEQYF. The DNA of the CDR3 is TGTGCCAGCAGCTATATCCTCCGGGCAGGGTTCGGGTCCTACGAGCAGTACTTC.

A single count supports this clone. The chain uses TRBV11-2 and TRBJ1-1, with TRBD1 identical over 8 bases. This CDR3 is 15 amino acids long. Trimming cost V 5 bases and J 4 bases; bases outside gene matches: 9. Germline assignment: CDR1 SGHAT and CDR2 FQNNGV. CDR3 residues: CASSVGQGGSTEAFF. For the CDR3, the DNA is TGTGCCAGCAGCGTCGGACAGGGAGGTTCCACTGAAGCTTTCTTT.

V gene TRBV6-1 combines with J gene TRBJ1-3; TRBD1 is a possible D gene (6 bases). With 2 bases removed from V and 0 bases from J, the gap between germline ends came to 8 bases. There are 15 residues in the CDR3. CDR1 is MNHNS and CDR2 is SASEGT in the germline V gene. This chain's CDR3 is CASSERTASGNTIYF. The CDR3 DNA is TGTGCCAGCAGTGAAAGGACAGCCTCTGGAAACACCATATATTTT.

The chain employs TRBV12-1 and TRBJ2-2; the D segment call TRBD1 is taken from the table without a DNA check. TRBV12-1 is shown as a pseudogene. This CDR3 is built from 15 residues. CDR3 DNA: TGTGCCAGCAGCGCCGGGACAGGGAAATCCGGGGAGCTGTTTTTT. This gives the protein CASSAGTGKSGELFF.

The J gene is TRBJ2-3, the V gene TRBV28; TRBD1 agrees at 7 bases. This CDR3 contains 13 residues. With V trimmed by 7 bases and J by 4 bases, 5 bases remained unmatched. Germline CDR1 and CDR2: MDHEN and SYDVKM. CDR3 sequence: CASTRQGSDTQYF. The CDR3 nucleotides are TGTGCCAGCACGAGACAGGGTTCAGATACGCAGTATTTT.

V gene TRBV6-5 combines with J gene TRBJ2-7; maybe TRBD2 (6 bases). Germline values: CDR1 MNHEY, CDR2 SVGAGI. The V end lost 2 bases, the J end lost 2 bases, and 13 bases lay between the germline ends. The CDR3 has 15 residues. The CDR3 region is CASSYPGAVPYEQYF. The CDR3 bases are TGTGCCAGCAGTTACCCGGGAGCAGTCCCCTACGAGCAGTACTTC.

The rearrangement links TRBV9 to TRBJ2-7; 10 positions agree with TRBD1. V trimming: 4 bases; J trimming: 6 bases; junction bases outside the gene matches: 4. Germline V gene sequence: CDR1 SGDLS, CDR2 YYNGEE. This CDR3 comprises 13 residues. The CDR3 spells CASSPRTGGEQYF. The CDR3 region has the DNA TGTGCCAGCAGCCCCAGGACAGGGGGCGAGCAGTACTTC.